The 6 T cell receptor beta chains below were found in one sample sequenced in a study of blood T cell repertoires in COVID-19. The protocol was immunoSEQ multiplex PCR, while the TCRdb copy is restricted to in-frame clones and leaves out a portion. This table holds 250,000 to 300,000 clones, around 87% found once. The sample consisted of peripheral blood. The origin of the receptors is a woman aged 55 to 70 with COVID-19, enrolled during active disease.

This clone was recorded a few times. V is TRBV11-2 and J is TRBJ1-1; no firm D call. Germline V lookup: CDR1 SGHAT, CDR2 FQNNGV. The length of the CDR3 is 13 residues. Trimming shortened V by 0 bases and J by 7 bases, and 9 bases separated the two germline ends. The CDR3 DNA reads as TGTGCCAGCAGCTTAGATATGCAGGTTGAAGCTTTCTTT. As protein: CASSLDMQVEAFF.

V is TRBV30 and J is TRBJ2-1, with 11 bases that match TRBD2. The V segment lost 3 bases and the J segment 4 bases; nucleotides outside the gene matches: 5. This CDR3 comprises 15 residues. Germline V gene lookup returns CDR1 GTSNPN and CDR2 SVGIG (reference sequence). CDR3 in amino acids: CAWSAGTSGYNEQFF. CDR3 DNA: TGTGCCTGGAGCGCCGGGACTAGCGGTTACAATGAGCAGTTCTTC.

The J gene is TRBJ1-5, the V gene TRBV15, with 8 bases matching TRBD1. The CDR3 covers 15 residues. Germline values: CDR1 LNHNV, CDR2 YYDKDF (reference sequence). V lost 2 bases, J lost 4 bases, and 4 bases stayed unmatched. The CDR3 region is CATSRRTGWNQPQHF. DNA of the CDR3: TGTGCCACCAGCAGAAGGACAGGGTGGAATCAGCCCCAGCATTTT.

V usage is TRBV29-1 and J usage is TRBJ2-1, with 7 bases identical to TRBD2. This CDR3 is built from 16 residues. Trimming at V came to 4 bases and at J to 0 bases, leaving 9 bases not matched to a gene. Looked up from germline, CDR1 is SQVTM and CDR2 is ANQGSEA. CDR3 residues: CSVVGRLGSSYNEQFF. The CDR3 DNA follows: TGCAGCGTTGTCGGGAGGCTTGGGAGCTCCTACAATGAGCAGTTCTTC.

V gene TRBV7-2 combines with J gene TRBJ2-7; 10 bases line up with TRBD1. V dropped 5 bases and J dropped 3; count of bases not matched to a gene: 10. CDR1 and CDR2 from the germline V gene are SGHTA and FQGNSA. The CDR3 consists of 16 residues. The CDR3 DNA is TGTGCCAGCAGCCCCGGATACGGGACAGGGGTCTACGAGCAGTACTTC. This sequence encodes CASSPGYGTGVYEQYF.

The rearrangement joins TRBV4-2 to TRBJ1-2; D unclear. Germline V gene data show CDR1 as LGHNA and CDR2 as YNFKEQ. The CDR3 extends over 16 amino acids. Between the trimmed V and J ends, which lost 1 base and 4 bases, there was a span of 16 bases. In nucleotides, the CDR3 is TGTGCCAGCAGCCAAGGGGTTGGGCAGCCGCCCTATGGCTACACCTTC. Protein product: CASSQGVGQPPYGYTF.